Listed below are T cell receptor beta chains from one sample, sequenced in a study of shared clonotypes between healthy human individuals. Repertoires were generated with immunoSEQ multiplex PCR, while TCRdb's copy carries only in-frame clones and drops some. This repertoire shows 650,000 to 700,000 clones, 90% found once; its top ten account for about 34%. Sequencing was carried out using memory CD8+ T cells from PBMCs. Receptors were obtained from a man between 18 and 29 years old in good health. Some clones in this sample may be carry-over from other donors' samples. Both conserved end residues are part of each CDR3. A D gene is named only where the DNA matches it firmly. Where a row states a size, it is once, few, many or the class of an expanded clone; other rows omit it.

v_call: TRBV7-6; cdr3_length: 13; d_call: -; clone_size: once; j_call: TRBJ2-2; cdr3_nt: TGTGCCAGCAGCTGGGGAGAGACCGGGGAGCTGTTTTTT; cdr3_aa: CASSWGETGELFF
v_call: TRBV9; cdr3_length: 15; d_call: -; clone_size: -; j_call: TRBJ2-3; cdr3_nt: TGTGCCAGCAGCGTAGGATTAGCTCGGGCAGATACGCAGTATTTT; cdr3_aa: CASSVGLARADTQYF
v_call: TRBV28; cdr3_length: 15; d_call: -; clone_size: once; j_call: TRBJ2-7; cdr3_nt: TGTGCCAGCAGTTGGGACGACACCAACTACTACGAGCAGTACTTC; cdr3_aa: CASSWDDTNYYEQYF
v_call: TRBV28; cdr3_length: 12; d_call: -; clone_size: once; j_call: TRBJ2-1; cdr3_nt: TGTGCCAGCAGTTGGGCAGGGGATGAGCAGTTCTTC; cdr3_aa: CASSWAGDEQFF
v_call: TRBV19; cdr3_length: 15; d_call: -; clone_size: -; j_call: TRBJ1-1; cdr3_nt: TGTGCCAGTAGTATCACAGGACGCTTGAACACTGAAGCTTTCTTT; cdr3_aa: CASSITGRLNTEAFF
v_call: TRBV6-5; cdr3_length: 15; d_call: TRBD1; clone_size: -; j_call: TRBJ2-1; cdr3_nt: TGTGCCAGCAGTTACGGGACAGGCTCATACAATGAGCAGTTCTTC; cdr3_aa: CASSYGTGSYNEQFF
v_call: TRBV7-2; cdr3_length: 17; d_call: TRBD2; clone_size: -; j_call: TRBJ2-1; cdr3_nt: TGTGCCAGCAGCGACACTAGCGGGAGGTACCCCCACAATGAGCAGTTCTTC; cdr3_aa: CASSDTSGRYPHNEQFF
v_call: TRBV2; cdr3_length: 18; d_call: -; clone_size: -; j_call: TRBJ2-1; cdr3_nt: TGTGCCAGCAGTGAAATACAGGATGCGGGGACCTCCTACAATGAGCAGTTCTTC; cdr3_aa: CASSEIQDAGTSYNEQFF
v_call: TRBV7-3; cdr3_length: 15; d_call: TRBD2; clone_size: -; j_call: TRBJ2-3; cdr3_nt: TGTGCCAGCAGCCCGGGGGACTACCGCACAGATACGCAGTATTTT; cdr3_aa: CASSPGDYRTDTQYF
v_call: TRBV5-1; cdr3_length: 16; d_call: -; clone_size: -; j_call: TRBJ2-5; cdr3_nt: TGCGCCAGCAGCTCCCTCGACAGGGACTTTCAAGAGACCCAGTACTTC; cdr3_aa: CASSSLDRDFQETQYF
v_call: TRBV9; cdr3_length: 16; d_call: TRBD2; clone_size: -; j_call: TRBJ2-2; cdr3_nt: TGTGCCAGCAGCGTAGGTGGACTAGCGGCGACCGGGGAGCTGTTTTTT; cdr3_aa: CASSVGGLAATGELFF
v_call: TRBV9; cdr3_length: 16; d_call: TRBD1; clone_size: -; j_call: TRBJ2-1; cdr3_nt: TGTGCCAGCAGCGTAGTAGGGACAGGCCCAATCAATGAGCAGTTCTTC; cdr3_aa: CASSVVGTGPINEQFF
v_call: TRBV28; cdr3_length: 16; d_call: -; clone_size: once; j_call: TRBJ2-1; cdr3_nt: TGTGCCAGCAGTTTTCCCAGCGGTAGCTCCTACAATGAGCAGTTCTTC; cdr3_aa: CASSFPSGSSYNEQFF
v_call: TRBV5-6; cdr3_length: 15; d_call: -; clone_size: -; j_call: TRBJ1-2; cdr3_nt: TGTGCCAGCAGCTTGGAGACGGACCGCTACTGGGGCTACACCTTC; cdr3_aa: CASSLETDRYWGYTF
v_call: TRBV23-1; cdr3_length: 10; d_call: -; clone_size: -; j_call: TRBJ2-1; cdr3_nt: TGCGCCAGCAGTCAGGGTCCGCAGTTCTTC; cdr3_aa: CASSQGPQFF
v_call: TRBV5-4; cdr3_length: 15; d_call: -; clone_size: -; j_call: TRBJ2-1; cdr3_nt: TGTGCCAGCAGCTTGTTACGGGAGACCCACAATGAGCAGTTCTTC; cdr3_aa: CASSLLRETHNEQFF
v_call: TRBV7-9; cdr3_length: 14; d_call: -; clone_size: once; j_call: TRBJ2-1; cdr3_nt: TGTGCCAGCAGCTTAGGCGGGATAGGCAATGAGCAGTTCTTC; cdr3_aa: CASSLGGIGNEQFF
v_call: TRBV10-3; cdr3_length: 13; d_call: -; clone_size: -; j_call: TRBJ1-1; cdr3_nt: TGTGCCATCAGTGAGTCGGCCCGGATAGAAGCTTTCTTT; cdr3_aa: CAISESARIEAFF
v_call: TRBV27; cdr3_length: 14; d_call: -; clone_size: -; j_call: TRBJ1-5; cdr3_nt: TGTGCCAGCAGTGGCAGGCCTCGGGGTCAGCCCCAGCATTTT; cdr3_aa: CASSGRPRGQPQHF
v_call: TRBV5-1; cdr3_length: 15; d_call: TRBD1; clone_size: -; j_call: TRBJ2-7; cdr3_nt: TGCGCCAGCACCATGGGTCCGGACAGGGCCTACGAGCAGTACTTC; cdr3_aa: CASTMGPDRAYEQYF
v_call: TRBV27; cdr3_length: 13; d_call: -; clone_size: -; j_call: TRBJ1-2; cdr3_nt: TGTGCCAGCAGTTTCGGGGGGACCTATGGCTACACCTTC; cdr3_aa: CASSFGGTYGYTF
v_call: TRBV10-3; cdr3_length: 14; d_call: -; clone_size: -; j_call: TRBJ2-2; cdr3_nt: TGTGCCATCAGTTATACAGCTAACACCGGGGAGCTGTTTTTT; cdr3_aa: CAISYTANTGELFF
v_call: TRBV6-5; cdr3_length: 13; d_call: -; clone_size: -; j_call: TRBJ1-3; cdr3_nt: TGTGCCAGTCTTCAGGGATCTGGAAACACCATATATTTT; cdr3_aa: CASLQGSGNTIYF
v_call: TRBV7-6; cdr3_length: 15; d_call: -; clone_size: -; j_call: TRBJ2-3; cdr3_nt: TGTGCCAGCAGCTTAGAGCACCTCAGCACAGATACGCAGTATTTT; cdr3_aa: CASSLEHLSTDTQYF
v_call: TRBV7-9; cdr3_length: 19; d_call: TRBD2; clone_size: -; j_call: TRBJ2-5; cdr3_nt: TGTGCCAGCCAAACACCTGCCGGGACTAGCGGGAGGGCGGTGGAGACCCAGTACTTC; cdr3_aa: CASQTPAGTSGRAVETQYF
v_call: TRBV10-3; cdr3_length: 15; d_call: -; clone_size: -; j_call: TRBJ2-7; cdr3_nt: TGTGCCATCAGTGACCCTGTAGGTCTCCTCCACGAGCAGTACTTC; cdr3_aa: CAISDPVGLLHEQYF
v_call: TRBV7-3; cdr3_length: 20; d_call: TRBD1; clone_size: -; j_call: TRBJ2-6; cdr3_nt: TGTGCCAGCAGCCTCTTCTTAGTCGGGACAGGCTTATCTGGGGCCAACGTCCTGACTTTC; cdr3_aa: CASSLFLVGTGLSGANVLTF
v_call: TRBV30; cdr3_length: 14; d_call: -; clone_size: -; j_call: TRBJ1-5; cdr3_nt: TGTGCCTGGAGTGGTGGATATAGCAATCAGCCCCAGCATTTT; cdr3_aa: CAWSGGYSNQPQHF
v_call: TRBV9; cdr3_length: 14; d_call: -; clone_size: -; j_call: TRBJ2-7; cdr3_nt: TGTGCCAGCAGCGTAGGGGGCCTAACCTACGAGCAGTACTTC; cdr3_aa: CASSVGGLTYEQYF
v_call: TRBV9; cdr3_length: 16; d_call: TRBD2; clone_size: -; j_call: TRBJ2-2; cdr3_nt: TGTGCCAGCAGCGTAAGCGGGGTTTCGCGGACCGGGGAGCTGTTTTTT; cdr3_aa: CASSVSGVSRTGELFF
v_call: TRBV27; cdr3_length: 14; d_call: -; clone_size: -; j_call: TRBJ1-1; cdr3_nt: TGTGCCAGCAGTTTAACTGGGATGAACACTGAAGCTTTCTTT; cdr3_aa: CASSLTGMNTEAFF
v_call: TRBV6-5; cdr3_length: 13; d_call: -; clone_size: -; j_call: TRBJ2-1; cdr3_nt: TGTGCCAGCAGTTCTGGCATCCACAATGAGCAGTTCTTC; cdr3_aa: CASSSGIHNEQFF
v_call: TRBV27; cdr3_length: 13; d_call: TRBD1; clone_size: -; j_call: TRBJ2-7; cdr3_nt: TGTGCCAGCACCCCCGGGACAGGGGGAATTCAGTACTTC; cdr3_aa: CASTPGTGGIQYF
v_call: TRBV27; cdr3_length: 14; d_call: TRBD1; clone_size: -; j_call: TRBJ2-7; cdr3_nt: TGTGCCAGCAGTTCGCGGGACAGGGTTCATGAGCAGTACTTC; cdr3_aa: CASSSRDRVHEQYF
v_call: TRBV7-9; cdr3_length: 15; d_call: -; clone_size: -; j_call: TRBJ2-7; cdr3_nt: TGTGCCAGCAGCTCCGGGGAACCGGGGCCCTACGAGCAGTACTTC; cdr3_aa: CASSSGEPGPYEQYF
v_call: TRBV7-2; cdr3_length: 16; d_call: -; clone_size: -; j_call: TRBJ2-2; cdr3_nt: TGTGCCAGCAGCCCCAGGGTCGGAATTCGCACCGGGGAGCTGTTTTTT; cdr3_aa: CASSPRVGIRTGELFF
v_call: TRBV27; cdr3_length: 14; d_call: -; clone_size: -; j_call: TRBJ2-6; cdr3_nt: TGTGCCAGCAGGCACCGCTCTGGGGCCAACGTCCTGACTTTC; cdr3_aa: CASRHRSGANVLTF
v_call: TRBV6-1; cdr3_length: 13; d_call: -; clone_size: -; j_call: TRBJ2-7; cdr3_nt: TGTGCCAGCAGTGAAAGTTCGTTCTACGAGCAGTACTTC; cdr3_aa: CASSESSFYEQYF
v_call: TRBV7-9; cdr3_length: 16; d_call: -; clone_size: -; j_call: TRBJ1-2; cdr3_nt: TGTGCCAGCAGTCCCCCCCCCGTAGCCCTGAACTATGGCTACACCTTC; cdr3_aa: CASSPPPVALNYGYTF
v_call: TRBV11-3; cdr3_length: 16; d_call: -; clone_size: -; j_call: TRBJ2-3; cdr3_nt: TGTGCCAGCAGCCTGGGCCGGGACACACACACAGATACGCAGTATTTT; cdr3_aa: CASSLGRDTHTDTQYF